This T cell receptor (beta chain) was sequenced in a study of cytomegalovirus exposure and HLA in healthy donors. Study results and limitations: V- and J-gene trimming of TCR beta was linked (in a later analysis) to a missense DCLRE1C variant.

PCR employed 60 Vbeta and 13 Jbeta primers. The table came from immunoSEQ multiplex PCR; TCRdb's copy has only in-frame clones and leaves some out. This table holds about 89,000 clones, 60% to 80% found once. Concerning this clone itself: Antigen specificity is unknown.

The CDR3 sequence is 11 residues long. CDR1 is SEHNR and CDR2 is FQNEAQ in the germline V gene (reference sequence). V lost 4 bases and J lost 3, with 4 bases in between. The chain carries TRBV7-9 and TRBJ2-7; no clear D gene. The receptor's source is a woman between 25 and 40 years old in good health and CMV-seronegative. Input material: PBMCs. The CDR3 DNA is TGTGCCAGCAGCTCCTTCTACGAGCAGTACTTC. As protein: CASSSFYEQYF.